The clone carrying this T cell receptor beta chain was counted ten times or more. Its antigen is not known. This specimen comes from a study of regulatory T cells in long-lasting Graves disease. For TCR beta, libraries came from iRepertoire HTBI primers and Arm-PCR of CDR3 regions. TCRdb re-called the multiplex PCR reads through MiXCR, storing one row per CDR3 protein. The sample contains approximately 400,000 distinct CDR3 sequences, about 20% of which appear only once. Overall study results and limits: Less diverse TCR repertoires were seen in persistent Graves' patients than in newly diagnosed ones.

Indicated time point: persistent/refractory GD, antithyroid drugs over 5 years with positive TRAb. Extracted PBMC RNA gave rise to the TCR library. The V end was cut by 7 bases, the J end by 4 bases, with 10 bases between. This CDR3 spans 12 amino acids. CDR1 LGHNT and CDR2 FRNRAP come from the germline V gene. V usage is TRBV12-5 and J usage is TRBJ1-1; D is undetermined. Sequencing was performed on peripheral blood mononuclear cells (PBMCs), taken when the disease was refractory, from a patient treated with antithyroid drugs. This clonotype was obtained from a female donor with Graves disease. In nucleotides, the CDR3 is TGTGCTAGTGCCACGGATTTCACTGAAGCTTTCTTT. Translated: CASATDFTEAFF.